The next 14 T cell receptor beta chains were all read from a single sample in a study of blood T cell repertoires in COVID-19. Generated by immunoSEQ multiplex PCR, the TCRdb table keeps only in-frame clones and is missing some. The sample lists fewer than 250,000 clones, more than 75% occurring once. The sequenced sample consisted of peripheral blood. These receptors all come from a woman between 55 and 75 years old who had recovered from COVID-19.

The V call is TRBV29-1, the J call TRBJ1-6; TRBD1 matches at 9 bases. The V and J ends lost 6 bases and 7 bases, in that order; junction bases with no gene match: 4. Germline assignment: CDR1 SQVTM and CDR2 ANQGSEA. The CDR3 length is 13 residues. CDR3 in DNA: TGCAGCGTGGGACAGGGTGACAATTCACCCCTCCACTTT. It codes for CSVGQGDNSPLHF.

V and J are TRBV5-1 and TRBJ2-1, with 7 bases matching TRBD1. The CDR3 length is 14 residues. V dropped 1 base and J dropped 6; count of bases not matched to a gene: 4. Germline loops: CDR1 SGHRS, CDR2 YFSETQ. The DNA of the CDR3 is TGCGCCAGCAGCTTGTTTCAGGGGGTCAATGAGCAGTTCTTC. Encoded protein: CASSLFQGVNEQFF.

The J gene is TRBJ2-5, the V gene TRBV7-9, with TRBD2 as a possible D gene (5 bases). Germline-derived CDR1 and CDR2 are SEHNR and FQNEAQ (reference sequence). The CDR3 has 13 amino acids. The V end lost 1 base, the J end lost 5 bases, and 8 bases lay between the germline ends. The CDR3 sequence is CASSLGGWETQYF. The CDR3 nucleotides read TGTGCCAGCAGCTTAGGAGGGTGGGAGACCCAGTACTTC.

This clone was seen only a few times. V and J are TRBV7-9 and TRBJ1-1; 8 nucleotides match TRBD1. Per germline, CDR1 SEHNR and CDR2 FQNEAQ (reference sequence). The CDR3 spans 15 residues. The trim removed 5 bases at V and 5 bases at J, leaving 10 bases unmatched. CDR3 in amino acids: CASSPWTGMRTEAFF. CDR3 sequence (DNA): TGTGCCAGCAGCCCTTGGACAGGGATGAGGACTGAAGCTTTCTTT.

The chain uses TRBV3-1 (or the pseudogene TRBV3-2) and TRBJ1-2; 8 bases fit TRBD1. The V gene's germline CDR1 is LGHDT and CDR2 YNNKEL (reference sequence). The CDR3 runs 13 residues. Losses at the gene ends were 6 bases for V and 8 bases for J; bases not matched to a gene: 8. The CDR3 nucleotides read TGTGCCAGCAGTTTAGGACAGGGCCGCGGCTACACCTTC. Translated: CASSLGQGRGYTF.

Points on this clone: The sample carries other DNA sequences with the same CDR3. The chain employs TRBV5-1 and TRBJ1-2; 7 bases align to TRBD1. Germline assignment: CDR1 SGHRS and CDR2 YFSETQ. After removal of 0 bases from V and 2 bases from J, the junction contained 1 base not matched to a gene. The CDR3 contains 14 residues. CDR3 DNA: TGCGCCAGCAGCTTGGAGGGGGCGAACTATGGCTACACCTTC. It yields the protein CASSLEGANYGYTF.

J is TRBJ2-1 and V is TRBV5-1, with D tentatively TRBD1 (5 bases). Germline values: CDR1 SGHRS, CDR2 YFSETQ. Trimming left V 0 bases short and J 0 bases short, with 10 bases between. The CDR3 runs 16 residues. This CDR3 is CASSLGTSSSYNEQFF. In nucleotides, the CDR3 is TGCGCCAGCAGCTTGGGGACATCGAGCTCCTACAATGAGCAGTTCTTC.

The chain recombines TRBV5-1 with TRBJ2-2; TRBD2 matches at 9 bases. The junction had 7 bases not matched to a gene; V was cut back by 0 bases and J by 4 bases. The germline gives CDR1 SGHRS, CDR2 YFSETQ. CDR3 length equals 17 residues. CDR3 in DNA: TGCGCCAGCAGCTTGGCCTCGCGGGGGGGCGGCACCGGGGAGCTGTTTTTT. It yields the protein CASSLASRGGGTGELFF.

CDR3 amino acids: CASSVTGTGVEKLFF. The CDR3 DNA sequence: TGTGCCAGTAGTGTAACCGGGACAGGGGTGGAAAAACTGTTTTTT. The chain employs TRBV19 and TRBJ1-4; TRBD1 matches 10 bases. The CDR3 contains 15 residues. The germline V gene has CDR1 LNHDA and CDR2 SQIVND (reference sequence). The junction had 8 bases not matched to a gene; V was cut back by 5 bases and J by 8 bases.

The chain carries TRBV7-8 and TRBJ2-3; D perhaps matches TRBD2 (5 bases). This CDR3 is 18 amino acids long. Germline CDR1 is SGHVS and CDR2 is FQNEAQ. V lost 1 base to trimming and J lost 4 bases, with 21 bases between them. Written as DNA, the CDR3 is TGTGCCAGCAGCTTAGGAGGGTACGACCCCCGGGCCCCAGATACGCAGTATTTT. The encoded protein is CASSLGGYDPRAPDTQYF.

The chain combines TRBV27 with TRBJ1-1; 8 bases match TRBD1. Per the germline V gene, CDR1 is MNHEY and CDR2 is SMNVEV (reference sequence). Trimming at V came to 6 bases and at J to 1 base, leaving 4 bases not matched to a gene. The CDR3 runs to 14 residues. The CDR3: CASRQGQANTEAFF. CDR3 DNA: TGTGCCAGCAGACAGGGACAGGCGAACACTGAAGCTTTCTTT.

The rearrangement joins TRBV11-3 to TRBJ2-5; 8 nucleotides agree with TRBD2. CDR1 and CDR2 (germline): SGHNT, YENEEA. The length of the CDR3 is 14 residues. The V gene end was trimmed by 4 bases and the J gene end by 2 bases; junction bases not matched to a gene: 3. The CDR3 loop reads CASSSRGGQETQYF. Here the CDR3 DNA reads TGTGCCAGCAGCTCCCGGGGGGGTCAAGAGACCCAGTACTTC.

The chain has TRBV19 and TRBJ1-5; 8 nucleotides agree with TRBD1. Germline V lookup: CDR1 LNHDA, CDR2 SQIVND (reference sequence). This CDR3 comprises 15 residues. The J segment lost 3 bases and the V segment lost 4 bases, leaving 5 bases of the junction unmatched. CDR3 nucleotide sequence: TGTGCCAGTAGTACAACAGGGGGTTTCAATCAGCCCCAGCATTTT. This sequence encodes CASSTTGGFNQPQHF.

The chain uses TRBV12-3 or TRBV12-4 and TRBJ2-7; D possibly corresponds to TRBD1 (6 bases). The V and J ends lost 6 bases and 5 bases respectively, with 11 bases between them. The CDR3 has 12 residues. The chain's CDR3 is CASRKQGHEQYF. CDR3 DNA: TGTGCCAGCAGAAAACAGGGCCACGAGCAGTACTTC.